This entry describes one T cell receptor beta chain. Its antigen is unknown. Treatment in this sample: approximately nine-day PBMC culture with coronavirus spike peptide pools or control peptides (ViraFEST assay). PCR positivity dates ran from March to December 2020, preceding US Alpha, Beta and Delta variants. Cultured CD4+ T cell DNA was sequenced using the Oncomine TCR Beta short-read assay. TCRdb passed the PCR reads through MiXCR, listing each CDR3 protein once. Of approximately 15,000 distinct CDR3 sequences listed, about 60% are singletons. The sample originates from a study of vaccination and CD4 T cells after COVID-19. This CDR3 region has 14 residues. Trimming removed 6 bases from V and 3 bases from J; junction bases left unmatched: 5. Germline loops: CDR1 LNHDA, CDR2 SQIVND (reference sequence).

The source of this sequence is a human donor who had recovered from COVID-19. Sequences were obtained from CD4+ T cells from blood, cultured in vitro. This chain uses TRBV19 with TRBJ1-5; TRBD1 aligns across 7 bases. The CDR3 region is CASRTDRANQPQHF. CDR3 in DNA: TGTGCCAGTAGGACAGACAGGGCCAATCAGCCCCAGCATTTT.